The 23 T cell receptor beta chains in this list originate from one sample, sequenced in a study of cytomegalovirus exposure and HLA in healthy donors. PCR used 60 Vbeta primers and 13 Jbeta primers. Some clones are missing from TCRdb's copy, which holds only in-frame ones; the method was immunoSEQ multiplex PCR. The sample has about 120,000 clones; 81% are singletons. Material: PBMCs. These receptors originate from a woman aged 40 to 50 in good health and CMV-seronegative.

This clone was counted between two and nine times. V and J are TRBV5-6 and TRBJ1-2; D uncertain. The CDR3 covers 12 residues. Germline V gives CDR1 SGHDT, CDR2 YYEEEE. V lost 8 bases to trimming and J lost 7 bases, with 15 bases between them. Written as DNA, the CDR3 is TGTGCCAGTACCCGGGATGAGGTTGGCTACACCTTC. It specifies CASTRDEVGYTF.

The chain is built from TRBV7-3 and TRBJ2-3, with 7 bases lining up with TRBD2. This CDR3 contains 14 residues. J gave up 3 bases and V 2 bases, and 2 bases lay outside the gene matches. The germline CDR1 and CDR2 sequences are SGHTA and FQGTGA. The CDR3 DNA follows: TGTGCCAGCAGCTTAGGACTAGAGACAGATACGCAGTATTTT. Its protein product is CASSLGLETDTQYF.

In nucleotides, the CDR3 is TGTGCCAGCAGCGTAGATGCAGGGTGGACCTACAATGAGCAGTTCTTC. Translated, it gives CASSVDAGWTYNEQFF. V is TRBV9 and J is TRBJ2-1, with a tentative D call TRBD1 (5 bases). V shed 0 bases and J shed 2 bases, with 12 bases lying between them. The CDR3 consists of 16 residues. Germline lookup yields CDR1 SGDLS and CDR2 YYNGEE. The full variable domain, its missing parts supplied by reference TRBV9 and TRBJ2-1, is DSGVTQTPKHLITATGQRVTLRCSPRSGDLSVYWYQQSLDQGLQFLIQYYNGEERAKGNILERFSAQQFPDLHSELNLSSLELGDSALYFCASSVDAGWTYNEQFFGPGTRLTVL.

The CDR3 DNA reads as TGTGCCAGCAGTCAGCCCGGGACAGGGGCCTATAATTCACCCCTCCACTTT. Translated: CASSQPGTGAYNSPLHF. This sequence joins TRBV28 and TRBJ1-6; TRBD1 agrees at 10 bases. Trimming took 5 bases from V and 2 from J; bases not matched to a gene: 6. The CDR3 spans 17 residues. CDR1 and CDR2 from the germline V gene are MDHEN and SYDVKM.

The V call is TRBV4-1, the J call TRBJ2-3; TRBD1 aligns across 8 bases. V shed 1 base, J shed 4 bases, and the junction held 4 bases outside the gene matches. The CDR3 totals 15 residues. CDR1 is MGHRA, CDR2 YSYEKL, per germline. In DNA, the CDR3 is TGCGCCAGCAGCCAAGTGGACAGGGATGCAGATACGCAGTATTTT. Amino acid sequence: CASSQVDRDADTQYF.

The chain uses TRBV19 and TRBJ2-1; 12 positions match TRBD2. V was pared by 3 bases and J by 1 base, with 10 bases of the junction left unmatched. The CDR3 loop spans 19 amino acids. Germline values: CDR1 LNHDA, CDR2 SQIVND (reference sequence). The chain's CDR3 is CASSMASGGAVGSYNEQFF. The CDR3 nucleotides read TGTGCCAGTAGTATGGCTAGCGGGGGGGCCGTCGGGTCCTACAATGAGCAGTTCTTC.

The chain uses TRBV19 and TRBJ2-6, with D perhaps TRBD1 (7 bases). The CDR3 extends over 17 amino acids. CDR1 and CDR2 (germline): LNHDA, SQIVND (reference sequence). The germline V and J ends were trimmed by 4 bases and 2 bases, with 15 bases remaining between them. The CDR3 protein is CASSNRGGVAGANVLTF. The CDR3 DNA is TGTGCCAGTAGTAACAGGGGAGGTGTCGCTGGGGCCAACGTCCTGACTTTC.

This clone was counted a few times. CDR3 sequence: CASSPPGGYEQYF. The CDR3 coding sequence is TGCGCCAGCAGCCCGCCGGGAGGGTACGAGCAGTACTTC. This chain links TRBV5-1 with TRBJ2-7, with 8 bases that match TRBD2. Germline loops: CDR1 SGHRS, CDR2 YFSETQ. This CDR3 is 13 amino acids long. Trimming took 4 bases from V and 4 from J; bases not matched to a gene: 4.

The chain employs TRBV18 and TRBJ2-2; tentatively, D is TRBD2 (5 bases). V was clipped by 4 bases and J by 7 bases, with 10 bases between them. The CDR3 is 13 amino acids. In germline, CDR1 is KGHSH, CDR2 LQKENI. The CDR3 DNA is TGTGCCAGCTCACGTGACGGAGGCGGGGAGCTGTTTTTT. This encodes CASSRDGGGELFF.

The V gene is TRBV7-9, the J gene TRBJ2-5; a weak D match, TRBD1 (6 bases). With 5 bases removed from V and 3 bases from J, the gap between germline ends came to 13 bases. This CDR3 comprises 14 residues. Germline CDR1 and CDR2: SEHNR and FQNEAQ (reference sequence). The CDR3 loop reads CASSAEDSKETQYF. The DNA of the CDR3 is TGTGCCAGCAGCGCCGAGGACAGTAAAGAGACCCAGTACTTC. Complete variable domain (other parts from reference TRBV7-9 and TRBJ2-5): DTGVSQNPRHKITKRGQNVTFRCDPISEHNRLYWYRQTLGQGPEFLTYFQNEAQLEKSRLLSDRFSAERPKGSFSTLEIQRTEQGDSAMYLCASSAEDSKETQYFGPGTRLLVL.

This chain links TRBV7-3 with TRBJ2-3; no clear D. The germline CDR1 and CDR2 sequences are SGHTA and FQGTGA. This CDR3 comprises 12 residues. The V and J ends lost 5 bases and 4 bases respectively, with 7 bases between them. CDR3 protein: CASSRTADTQYF. In DNA form, the CDR3 reads TGTGCCAGCAGCCGAACGGCAGATACGCAGTATTTT.

The V gene is TRBV12-5, the J gene TRBJ1-1; 7 positions match TRBD1. CDR1 and CDR2 from the germline V gene are LGHNT and FRNRAP. There are 14 residues in the CDR3. Losses at the gene ends were 6 bases for V and 2 bases for J; bases not matched to a gene: 6. This CDR3 is CASGERQGNTEAFF. The DNA of the CDR3 is TGTGCTAGTGGGGAAAGACAGGGAAACACTGAAGCTTTCTTT.

This clone was counted a few times. V gene TRBV6-5 combines with J gene TRBJ1-2; 10 bases line up with TRBD1. Germline CDR1 is MNHEY and CDR2 is SVGAGI. V shed 6 bases, J shed 4 bases, and the junction held 8 bases outside the gene matches. This CDR3 has 15 residues. The CDR3 here is CASRYRGQGIYGYTF. The CDR3 DNA reads as TGTGCCAGCAGGTACAGGGGACAGGGGATCTATGGCTACACCTTC.

J is TRBJ2-2 and V is TRBV7-2, with TRBD1 as a possible D gene (6 bases). The V end lost 5 bases, the J end lost 6 bases, and 19 bases lay between the germline ends. Germline V gene sequence: CDR1 SGHTA, CDR2 FQGNSA. This CDR3 is 16 amino acids long. The CDR3 DNA is TGTGCCAGCAGCCCACAAACATTACAGGGATCCGGGGAGCTGTTTTTT. As protein: CASSPQTLQGSGELFF.

This clone appeared a single time. For the CDR3, the DNA is TGTGCCAGCAGTATGACAGGGGGCTTCGATACGCAGTATTTT. Its translation: CASSMTGGFDTQYF. The chain recombines TRBV6-1 with TRBJ2-3, with 10 bases identical to TRBD1. The CDR3 extends over 14 amino acids. The ends lost 5 bases at V and 6 bases at J; junction bases unmatched: 5. Germline V gene data show CDR1 as MNHNS and CDR2 as SASEGT.

The rearrangement links TRBV27 to TRBJ1-1, with TRBD1 matching 9 bases. Germline V gene data show CDR1 as MNHEY and CDR2 as SMNVEV (reference sequence). This CDR3 comprises 13 residues. The trim removed 8 bases at V and 6 bases at J, leaving 7 bases unmatched. The CDR3 region is CASGGQGYAEAFF. In DNA, the CDR3 is TGTGCCAGCGGGGGACAGGGATATGCTGAAGCTTTCTTT.

The V call is TRBV7-9, the J call TRBJ2-7; the match to TRBD1 covers 7 bases. Per germline, CDR1 SEHNR and CDR2 FQNEAQ (reference sequence). The CDR3 covers 14 residues. The ends lost 7 bases at V and 1 base at J; junction bases unmatched: 7. CDR3 DNA sequence: TGTGCCAGCACCCTTGGGACAGATTCCTACGAGCAGTACTTC. Translation gives CASTLGTDSYEQYF.

The V gene is TRBV2, the J gene TRBJ2-3, with 15 positions matching TRBD2. This CDR3 region has 18 residues. CDR1 and CDR2 (germline): SNHLY, FYNNEI. V trimming: 6 bases; J trimming: 6 bases; junction bases outside the gene matches: 13. CDR3 coding DNA: TGTGCCAGCAGCGACCCCTGGACTAGCGGGGGGGCAACCGATACGCAGTATTTT. Its protein is CASSDPWTSGGATDTQYF.

The chain has TRBV5-6 and TRBJ2-7; D remains unclear. Germline V gene data show CDR1 as SGHDT and CDR2 as YYEEEE. V lost 4 bases and J lost 4, with 6 bases in between. The CDR3 has 11 residues. The CDR3 sequence: CASSQKYEQYF. The CDR3 DNA is TGTGCCAGCAGCCAGAAGTACGAGCAGTACTTC.

The J gene is TRBJ1-5, the V gene TRBV28; TRBD1 matches 9 bases. The CDR3 is 12 amino acids. From germline, CDR1 is MDHEN and CDR2 SYDVKM. V lost 6 bases, J lost 15 bases, and 9 bases stayed unmatched. CDR3 region: CASSLGQGRVHF. The CDR3 DNA reads as TGTGCCAGCAGCCTCGGACAGGGGCGAGTGCATTTT. Combining the CDR3 with reference TRBV28 and TRBJ1-5 gives the whole variable domain DVKVTQSSRYLVKRTGEKVFLECVQDMDHENMFWYRQDPGLGLRLIYFSYDVKMKEKGDIPEGYSVSREKKERFSLILESASTNQTSMYLCASSLGQGRVHFGDGTRLSIL.

The V call is TRBV7-9, the J call TRBJ2-7; maybe TRBD2 (6 bases). Deletions cut 7 bases from V and 2 bases from J, with 21 bases between. This CDR3 has 16 residues. The V gene's germline CDR1 is SEHNR and CDR2 FQNEAQ (reference sequence). In DNA, the CDR3 is TGTGCCAGCACCAACTTAGTGAGCAGGGAGGCCTACGAGCAGTACTTC. Amino acids: CASTNLVSREAYEQYF.

V and J are TRBV2 and TRBJ2-3; TRBD2 matches 14 bases. V lost 6 bases, J lost 6 bases, and 8 bases stayed unmatched. Germline V CDR1 and CDR2: SNHLY, FYNNEI. There are 16 residues in the CDR3. The CDR3 nucleotides read TGTGCCAGCAGAATGGGGACTAGCGGGAGAGCCGATACGCAGTATTTT. Protein: CASRMGTSGRADTQYF. Variable domain in full (rest from reference TRBV2 and TRBJ2-3): EPEVTQTPSHQVTQMGQEVILRCVPISNHLYFYWYRQILGQKVEFLVSFYNNEISEKSEIFDDQFSVERPDGSNFTLKIRSTKLEDSAMYFCASRMGTSGRADTQYFGPGTRLTVL.

The chain carries TRBV18 and TRBJ2-2; 7 positions match TRBD1. Losses at the gene ends were 5 bases for V and 7 bases for J; bases not matched to a gene: 13. The CDR3 length is 16 residues. Germline loops: CDR1 KGHSH, CDR2 LQKENI. CDR3 region: CASSSQTGTEYGELFF. CDR3 nucleotides: TGTGCCAGCTCATCTCAAACCGGGACAGAGTACGGGGAGCTGTTTTTT.